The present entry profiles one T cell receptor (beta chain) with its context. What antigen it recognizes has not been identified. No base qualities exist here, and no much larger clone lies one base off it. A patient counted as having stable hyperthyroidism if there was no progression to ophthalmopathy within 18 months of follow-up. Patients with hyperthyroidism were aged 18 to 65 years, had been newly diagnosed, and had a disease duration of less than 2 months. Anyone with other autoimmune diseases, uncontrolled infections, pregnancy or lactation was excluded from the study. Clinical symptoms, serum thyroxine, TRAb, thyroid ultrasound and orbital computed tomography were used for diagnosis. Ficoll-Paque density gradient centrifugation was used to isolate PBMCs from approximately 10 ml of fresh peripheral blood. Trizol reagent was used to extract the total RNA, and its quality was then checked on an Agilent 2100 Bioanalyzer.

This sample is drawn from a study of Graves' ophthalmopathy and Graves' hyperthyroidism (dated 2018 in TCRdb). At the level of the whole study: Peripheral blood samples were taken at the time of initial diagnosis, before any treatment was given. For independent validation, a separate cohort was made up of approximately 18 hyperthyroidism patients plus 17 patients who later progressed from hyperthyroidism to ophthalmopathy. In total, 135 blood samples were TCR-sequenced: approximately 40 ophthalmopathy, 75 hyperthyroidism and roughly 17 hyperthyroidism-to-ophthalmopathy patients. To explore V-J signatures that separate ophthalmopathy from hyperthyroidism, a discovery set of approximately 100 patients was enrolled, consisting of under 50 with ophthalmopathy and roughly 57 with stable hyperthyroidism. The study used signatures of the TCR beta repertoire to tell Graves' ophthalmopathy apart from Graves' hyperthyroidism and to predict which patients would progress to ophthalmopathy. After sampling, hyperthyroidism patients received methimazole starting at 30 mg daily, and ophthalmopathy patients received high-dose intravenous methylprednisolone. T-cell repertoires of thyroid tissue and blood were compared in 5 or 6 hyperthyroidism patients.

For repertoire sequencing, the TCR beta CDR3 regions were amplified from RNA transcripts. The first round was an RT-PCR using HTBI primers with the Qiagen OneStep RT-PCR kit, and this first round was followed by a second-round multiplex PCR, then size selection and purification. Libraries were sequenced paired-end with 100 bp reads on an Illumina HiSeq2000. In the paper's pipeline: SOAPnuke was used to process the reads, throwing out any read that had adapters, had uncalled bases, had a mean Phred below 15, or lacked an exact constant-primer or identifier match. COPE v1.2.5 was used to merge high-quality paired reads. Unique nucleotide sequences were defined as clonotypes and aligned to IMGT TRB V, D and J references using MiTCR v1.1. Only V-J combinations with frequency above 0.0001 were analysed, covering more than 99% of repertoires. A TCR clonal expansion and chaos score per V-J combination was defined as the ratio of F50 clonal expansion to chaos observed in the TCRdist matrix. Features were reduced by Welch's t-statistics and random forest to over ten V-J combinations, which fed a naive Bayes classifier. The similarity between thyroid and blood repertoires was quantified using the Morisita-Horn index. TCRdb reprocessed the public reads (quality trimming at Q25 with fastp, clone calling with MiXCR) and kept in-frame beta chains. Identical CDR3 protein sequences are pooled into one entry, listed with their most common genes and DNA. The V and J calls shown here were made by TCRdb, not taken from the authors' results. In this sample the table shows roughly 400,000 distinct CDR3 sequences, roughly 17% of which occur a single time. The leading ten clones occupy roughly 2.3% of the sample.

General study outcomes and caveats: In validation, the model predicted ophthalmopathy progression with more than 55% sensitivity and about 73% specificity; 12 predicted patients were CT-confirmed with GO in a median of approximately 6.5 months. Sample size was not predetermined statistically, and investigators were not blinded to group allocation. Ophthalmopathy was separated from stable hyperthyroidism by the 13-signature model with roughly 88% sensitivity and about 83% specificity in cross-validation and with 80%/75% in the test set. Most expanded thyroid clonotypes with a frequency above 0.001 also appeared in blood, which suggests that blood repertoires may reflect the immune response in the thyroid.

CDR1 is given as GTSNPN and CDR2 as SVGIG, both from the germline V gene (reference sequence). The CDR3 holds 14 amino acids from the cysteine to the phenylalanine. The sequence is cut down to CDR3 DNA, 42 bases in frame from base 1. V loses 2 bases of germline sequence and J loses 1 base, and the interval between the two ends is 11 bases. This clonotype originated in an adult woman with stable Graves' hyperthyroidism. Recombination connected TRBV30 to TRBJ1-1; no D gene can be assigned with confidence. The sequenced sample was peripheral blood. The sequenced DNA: TGTGCCTGGAGTACGCTTACAGAGAACACTGAAGCTTTCTTT. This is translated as CAWSTLTENTEAFF. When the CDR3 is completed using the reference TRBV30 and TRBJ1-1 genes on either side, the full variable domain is SQTIHQWPATLVQPVGSPLSLECTVEGTSNPNLYWYRQAAGRGLQLLFYSVGIGQISSEVPQNLSASRPQDRQFILSSKKLLLSDSGFYLCAWSTLTENTEAFFGQGTRLTVV.